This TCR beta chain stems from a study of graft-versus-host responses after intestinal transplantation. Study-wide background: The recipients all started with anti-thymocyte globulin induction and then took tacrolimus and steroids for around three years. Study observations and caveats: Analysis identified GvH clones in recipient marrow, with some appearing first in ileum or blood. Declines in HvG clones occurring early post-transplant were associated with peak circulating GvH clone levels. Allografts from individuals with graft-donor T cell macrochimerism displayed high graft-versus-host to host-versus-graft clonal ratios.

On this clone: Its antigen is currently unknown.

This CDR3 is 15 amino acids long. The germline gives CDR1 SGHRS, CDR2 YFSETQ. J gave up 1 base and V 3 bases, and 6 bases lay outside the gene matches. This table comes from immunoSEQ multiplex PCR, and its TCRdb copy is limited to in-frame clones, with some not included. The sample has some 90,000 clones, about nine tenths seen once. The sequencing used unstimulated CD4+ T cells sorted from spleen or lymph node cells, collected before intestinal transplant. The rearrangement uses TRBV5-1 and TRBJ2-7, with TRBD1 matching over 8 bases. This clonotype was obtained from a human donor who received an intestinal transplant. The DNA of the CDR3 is TGCGCCAGCAGCTACCAGGGGGCTAGGTCCTACGAGCAGTACTTC. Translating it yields CASSYQGARSYEQYF.